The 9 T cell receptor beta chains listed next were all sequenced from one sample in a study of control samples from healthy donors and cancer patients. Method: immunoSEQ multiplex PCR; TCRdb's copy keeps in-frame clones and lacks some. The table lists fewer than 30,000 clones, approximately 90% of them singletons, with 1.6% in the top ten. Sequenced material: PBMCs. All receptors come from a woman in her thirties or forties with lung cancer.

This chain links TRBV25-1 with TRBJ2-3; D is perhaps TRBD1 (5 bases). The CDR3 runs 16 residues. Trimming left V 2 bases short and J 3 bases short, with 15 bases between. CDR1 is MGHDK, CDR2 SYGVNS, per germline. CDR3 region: CASSERSDGATDTQYF. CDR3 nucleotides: TGTGCCAGCAGTGAAAGGAGCGATGGGGCGACAGATACGCAGTATTTT. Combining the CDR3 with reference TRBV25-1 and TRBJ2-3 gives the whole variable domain EADIYQTPRYLVIGTGKKITLECSQTMGHDKMYWYQQDPGMELHLIHYSYGVNSTEKGDLSSESTVSRIRTEHFPLTLESARPSHTSQYLCASSERSDGATDTQYFGPGTRLTVL.

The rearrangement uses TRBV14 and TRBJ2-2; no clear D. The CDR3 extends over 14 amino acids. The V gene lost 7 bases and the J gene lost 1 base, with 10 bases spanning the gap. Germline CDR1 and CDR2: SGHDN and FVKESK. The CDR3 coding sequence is TGTGCCAGCAAACGTGGGAAGAACACCGGGGAGCTGTTTTTT. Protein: CASKRGKNTGELFF.

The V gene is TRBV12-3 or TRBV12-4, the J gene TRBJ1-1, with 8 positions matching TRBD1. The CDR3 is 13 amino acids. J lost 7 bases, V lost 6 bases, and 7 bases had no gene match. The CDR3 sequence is CASRTGVTFEAFF. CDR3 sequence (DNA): TGTGCCAGCAGGACAGGGGTTACCTTTGAAGCTTTCTTT.

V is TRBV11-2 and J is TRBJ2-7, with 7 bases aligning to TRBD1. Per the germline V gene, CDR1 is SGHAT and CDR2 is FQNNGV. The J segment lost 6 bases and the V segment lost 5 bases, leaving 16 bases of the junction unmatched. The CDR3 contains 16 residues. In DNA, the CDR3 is TGTGCCAGCAGCCCGACCAGAGGGGGCAAGGGGCCCGAGCAGTACTTC. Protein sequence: CASSPTRGGKGPEQYF. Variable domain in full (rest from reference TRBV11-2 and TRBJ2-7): EAGVAQSPRYKIIEKRQSVAFWCNPISGHATLYWYQQILGQGPKLLIQFQNNGVVDDSQLPKDRFSAERLKGVDSTLKIQPAKLEDSAVYLCASSPTRGGKGPEQYFGPGTRLTVT.

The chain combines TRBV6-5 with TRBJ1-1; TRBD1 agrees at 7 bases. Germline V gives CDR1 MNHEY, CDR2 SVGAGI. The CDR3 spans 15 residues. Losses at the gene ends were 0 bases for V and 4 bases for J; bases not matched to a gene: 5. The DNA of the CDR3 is TGTGCCAGCAGTTACTCGGCAGGGGGTGGCACTGAAGCTTTCTTT. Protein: CASSYSAGGGTEAFF.

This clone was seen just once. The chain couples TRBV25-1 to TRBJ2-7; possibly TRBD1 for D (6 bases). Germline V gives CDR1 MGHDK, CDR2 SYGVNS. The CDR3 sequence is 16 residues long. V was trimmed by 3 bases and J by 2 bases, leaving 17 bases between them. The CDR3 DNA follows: TGTGCCAGCAGTGAGATTGGTCCGGGACAAGCCTACGAGCAGTACTTC. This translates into CASSEIGPGQAYEQYF.

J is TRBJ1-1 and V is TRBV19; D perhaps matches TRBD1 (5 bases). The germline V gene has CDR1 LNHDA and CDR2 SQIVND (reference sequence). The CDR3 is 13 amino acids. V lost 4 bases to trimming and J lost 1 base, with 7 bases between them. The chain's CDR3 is CASSTTANTEAFF. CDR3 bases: TGTGCCAGTAGTACGACAGCGAACACTGAAGCTTTCTTT.

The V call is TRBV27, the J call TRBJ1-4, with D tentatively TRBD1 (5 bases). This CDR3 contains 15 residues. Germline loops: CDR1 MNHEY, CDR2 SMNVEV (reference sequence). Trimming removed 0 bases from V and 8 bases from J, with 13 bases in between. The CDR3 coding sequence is TGTGCCAGCAGTTTATCGGCAGGGCCTATCGAAAAACTGTTTTTT. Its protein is CASSLSAGPIEKLFF.

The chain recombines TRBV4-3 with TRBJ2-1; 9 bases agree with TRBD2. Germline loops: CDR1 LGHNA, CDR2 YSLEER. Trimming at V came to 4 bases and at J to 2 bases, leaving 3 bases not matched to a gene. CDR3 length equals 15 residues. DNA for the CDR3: TGCGCCAGCAGCCTTGTAGCGGGGGCCTACAATGAGCAGTTCTTC. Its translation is CASSLVAGAYNEQFF.